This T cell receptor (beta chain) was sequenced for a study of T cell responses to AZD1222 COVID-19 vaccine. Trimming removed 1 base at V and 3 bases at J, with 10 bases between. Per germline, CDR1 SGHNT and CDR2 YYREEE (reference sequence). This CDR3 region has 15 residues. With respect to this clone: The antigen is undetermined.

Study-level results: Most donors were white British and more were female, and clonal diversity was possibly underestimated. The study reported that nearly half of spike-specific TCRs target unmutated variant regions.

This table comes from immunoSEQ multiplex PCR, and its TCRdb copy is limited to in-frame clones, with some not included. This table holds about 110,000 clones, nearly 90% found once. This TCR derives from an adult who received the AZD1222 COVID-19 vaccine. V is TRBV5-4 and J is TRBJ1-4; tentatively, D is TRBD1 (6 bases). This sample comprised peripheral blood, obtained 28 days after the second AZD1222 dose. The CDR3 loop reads CASSLMGAANEKLFF. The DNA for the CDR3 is TGTGCCAGCAGCTTGATGGGGGCGGCTAATGAAAAACTGTTTTTT.